This paragraph reports one T cell receptor (beta chain). Its antigen is not identified. The germline gene is not matched at one end of the junction; a read error may be the cause. Vbeta (60) and Jbeta (13) primers were used in the PCR. Sequenced by immunoSEQ multiplex PCR; TCRdb stores in-frame clones only, minus some. The data show 150,000 or so clones, over 60% seen once. The sample is drawn from a study of cytomegalovirus exposure and HLA in healthy donors. Study conclusions and caveats: In an earlier analysis, productive rearrangement rates for most beta V segments clustered near 87% or 30%.

This CDR3 spans 16 amino acids. Looked up from germline, CDR1 is PRHDT and CDR2 is FYEKMQ (reference sequence). Sequenced: PBMCs. The chain is built from TRBV13 and TRBJ2-6, with D tentatively TRBD2 (6 bases). The origin of this receptor is a male donor in good health and CMV-seropositive. The CDR3 spells CASSKWEDSGANGLTF. CDR3 DNA: TGTGCCAGCAGCAAATGGGAGGACTCTGGGGCCAACGGCCTGACTTTC.